This T cell receptor (beta chain) was observed in a study of blood T cell repertoires in COVID-19. About the study: COVID-19 samples from acute and convalescent phases originated in the United States, Italy and Spain. The analysed material was cDNA or gDNA that came from T cells, B-cell-depleted T cells, or PBMCs.

From germline, CDR1 is MNHEY and CDR2 SMNVEV (reference sequence). V lost 5 bases, J lost 2 bases, and 10 bases lay in between. The CDR3 extends over 13 amino acids. In the source study's methods: Reference gene primer amplification gave estimated nucleated cell counts. Sequencing was performed with immunoSEQ multiplex PCR; in TCRdb, only in-frame clones are kept and a portion is missing. The V and J calls and clone size come from that table; D and trimming were worked out from the DNA. The top ten hold approximately 12% of the sample, which has 270,000 or so clones, less than 90% seen once. Seattle-derived patients entered the study during active infection and were followed longitudinally.

The V and J genes are TRBV27 and TRBJ2-7; the D gene is possibly TRBD1 (5 bases). Sequencing used peripheral blood. This clonotype originated in a woman in her 30s with COVID-19, enrolled during active disease. In nucleotides, the CDR3 is TGTGCCAGCAGTGCAGACAGTACCTACGAGCAGTACTTC. The encoded protein is CASSADSTYEQYF.